A selection of T cell receptor beta chains follows, all from one sample in a study of T cell changes during pregnancy in multiple sclerosis. Method: immunoSEQ multiplex PCR; TCRdb's copy keeps in-frame clones and lacks some. This table holds fewer than 45,000 clones, 88% found once. Specimen: CD8+ T cells from peripheral blood mononuclear cells, collected after pregnancy. These TCRs come from a female donor in good health, enrolled as a control in a pregnancy study. Each CDR3 is given with its conserved first and last residue. Fields, in order: clone size, J gene, CDR3 length, V gene, D gene, CDR3 DNA, CDR3 protein. The D gene is left open where the match is weak. Some rows have no size entry. The others give once, few or many, or a class for an expanded clone.

size: once
J: TRBJ2-1
length: 17
V: TRBV5-1
D: TRBD2
DNA: TGCGCCAGCAGCCCCCGACTAGCGGGGGGATCCTACAATGAGCAGTTCTTC
CDR3: CASSPRLAGGSYNEQFF

size: NA
J: TRBJ1-6
length: 14
V: TRBV28
D: TRBD1
DNA: TGTGCCAGCAGTCCCGGGACAGGACATTCACCCCTCCACTTT
CDR3: CASSPGTGHSPLHF

size: NA
J: TRBJ2-3
length: 19
V: TRBV10-3
D: TRBD2
DNA: TGTGCCATCAGGGACCCATCCGGGACTAGCGGGGGGGGTTCAGATACGCAGTATTTT
CDR3: CAIRDPSGTSGGGSDTQYF

size: once
J: TRBJ1-3
length: 17
V: TRBV15
D: NA
DNA: TGTGCCACCAGCAGAGGATCACCGGAGGGTGTTGGAAACACCATATATTTT
CDR3: CATSRGSPEGVGNTIYF

size: NA
J: TRBJ2-4
length: 18
V: TRBV21-1
D: NA
DNA: TGTGCCAGCAGCAAAGGGGGAGGAGAAATCCAAGCCAAAAACATTCAGTACTTC
CDR3: CASSKGGGEIQAKNIQYF

size: once
J: TRBJ1-1
length: 14
V: TRBV7-3
D: NA
DNA: TGTGCCAGCAGCTTAACCGGGACACACACTGAAGCTTTCTTT
CDR3: CASSLTGTHTEAFF

size: NA
J: TRBJ2-1
length: 14
V: TRBV6-8
D: TRBD2
DNA: TGTGCCAGCAGTTACGGACTAGCGGCGAATGAGCAGTTCTTC
CDR3: CASSYGLAANEQFF

size: NA
J: TRBJ1-5
length: 15
V: TRBV7-6
D: TRBD1
DNA: TGTGCCAGCAGCCGGGACAGTTATAGCAATCAGCCCCAGCATTTT
CDR3: CASSRDSYSNQPQHF

size: NA
J: TRBJ2-5
length: 16
V: TRBV28
D: TRBD2
DNA: TGTGCCAGCAGTTTTAGGGCTAGCGGGGGATTGGAGACCCAGTACTTC
CDR3: CASSFRASGGLETQYF

size: NA
J: TRBJ1-5
length: 13
V: TRBV19
D: NA
DNA: TGTGCCAGTAACGAGGGACTCAATCAGCCCCAGCATTTT
CDR3: CASNEGLNQPQHF

size: NA
J: TRBJ2-1
length: 14
V: TRBV9
D: NA
DNA: TGTGCCAGCAGCCCCAGTCGGGGGGCCAATGAGCAGTTCTTC
CDR3: CASSPSRGANEQFF

size: NA
J: TRBJ2-1
length: 19
V: TRBV4-2
D: NA
DNA: TGTGCCAGCAGCCATAAATCTGTGTCTTCGACTGATGTACCTAATGAGCAGTTCTTC
CDR3: CASSHKSVSSTDVPNEQFF

size: NA
J: TRBJ2-1
length: 18
V: TRBV7-9
D: TRBD2
DNA: TGTGCCAGCAGCTTAGTTCGCCTACTAGCGGGGGGTTACAATGAGCAGTTCTTC
CDR3: CASSLVRLLAGGYNEQFF

size: NA
J: TRBJ1-1
length: 14
V: TRBV27
D: NA
DNA: TGTGCCAGCAGTTTGATCAGAGCGTCCTCTGAAGCTTTCTTT
CDR3: CASSLIRASSEAFF

size: NA
J: TRBJ2-7
length: 15
V: TRBV7-8
D: TRBD1
DNA: TGTGCCAGCAGCTTAGCCTCAGGGGGCTCCTACGAGCAGTACTTC
CDR3: CASSLASGGSYEQYF

size: NA
J: TRBJ1-5
length: 16
V: TRBV12-5
D: TRBD1
DNA: TGTGCTAGTGGTTCCTGGACAGGCTATAGCAATCAGCCCCAGCATTTT
CDR3: CASGSWTGYSNQPQHF

size: NA
J: TRBJ1-5
length: 14
V: TRBV28
D: NA
DNA: TGTGCCAGCAGACCCGGACAGCGGAATCAGCCCCAGCATTTT
CDR3: CASRPGQRNQPQHF

size: NA
J: TRBJ2-1
length: 16
V: TRBV4-2
D: TRBD1
DNA: TGTGCCAGCAGCCAAGACCGGGACAGGGAATACAATGAGCAGTTCTTC
CDR3: CASSQDRDREYNEQFF

size: NA
J: TRBJ2-2
length: 19
V: TRBV13
D: NA
DNA: TGTGCCAGCAGCTTAGGCCTGGTGGTGCAGGGTCGGTACACCGGGGAGCTGTTTTTT
CDR3: CASSLGLVVQGRYTGELFF

size: NA
J: TRBJ2-3
length: 14
V: TRBV7-3
D: TRBD2
DNA: TGTGCCAGCAGCCCTAGCGGGGGCGGAGGTACGCAGTATTTT
CDR3: CASSPSGGGGTQYF